These 8 T cell receptor beta chains originate from one sample sequenced in a study of cytomegalovirus exposure and HLA in healthy donors. Primers: 60 Vbeta forward and 13 Jbeta reverse. Profiling relied on immunoSEQ multiplex PCR, and the TCRdb table lists in-frame clones only, not all of them. The table records some 120,000 clones, approximately 8.8% of them present only once. Sequencing used PBMCs. The receptors here all came from a man aged 35-49 years in good health and CMV-seronegative.

The CDR3 sequence: CASSTLVSAGNQPQHF. The CDR3 nucleotides are TGTGCCAGCAGTACTTTGGTGAGCGCGGGCAATCAGCCCCAGCATTTT. The V gene is TRBV28, the J gene TRBJ1-5; D is unresolved. The CDR3 consists of 16 residues. V was cut by 5 bases and J by 2 bases, with 16 bases left in between. CDR1 and CDR2 (germline): MDHEN, SYDVKM. The entire variable domain, with the rest obtained from reference TRBV28 and TRBJ1-5, is as follows: DVKVTQSSRYLVKRTGEKVFLECVQDMDHENMFWYRQDPGLGLRLIYFSYDVKMKEKGDIPEGYSVSREKKERFSLILESASTNQTSMYLCASSTLVSAGNQPQHFGDGTRLSIL.

This clone has only a few counts. The chain joins TRBV18 to TRBJ2-1, with 8 positions matching TRBD1. Germline CDR1 KGHSH, CDR2 LQKENI. With V trimmed by 8 bases and J by 3 bases, 9 bases remained unmatched. The CDR3 length is 15 residues. The CDR3 is CASRRQGMIYNEQFF. The CDR3 nucleotides read TGTGCCAGCCGAAGACAGGGGATGATCTACAATGAGCAGTTCTTC.

The gene calls are TRBV5-4 and TRBJ2-2; 10 bases are a match to TRBD1. V lost 4 bases, J lost 1 base, and 1 base stayed unmatched. The CDR3 sequence is 15 residues long. Germline V gene lookup returns CDR1 SGHNT and CDR2 YYREEE (reference sequence). The CDR3 region is CASSRTGGNTGELFF. CDR3 nucleotides: TGTGCCAGCAGCCGGACAGGGGGGAACACCGGGGAGCTGTTTTTT.

The V call is TRBV18, the J call TRBJ2-3; D remains ambiguous. Trimming left V 2 bases short and J 3 bases short, with 9 bases between. The CDR3 totals 14 residues. Germline V gene data show CDR1 as KGHSH and CDR2 as LQKENI. The CDR3: CASSPERSTDTQYF. The CDR3 nucleotides read TGTGCCAGCTCACCAGAGAGGTCTACAGATACGCAGTATTTT.

The genes are TRBV5-1 and TRBJ1-6; D possibly corresponds to TRBD1 (6 bases). This CDR3 has 17 residues. The V gene's germline CDR1 is SGHRS and CDR2 YFSETQ. V lost 0 bases and J lost 7, with 17 bases in between. The CDR3 here is CASSLDIAGRGNSPLHF. The CDR3 DNA sequence: TGCGCCAGCAGCTTGGACATAGCTGGCAGGGGAAATTCACCCCTCCACTTT.

This clone was observed a few times. The V call is TRBV7-8, the J call TRBJ2-1; D gene ambiguous. This CDR3 is built from 12 residues. Deletions cut 3 bases from V and 9 bases from J, with 9 bases between. The V gene's germline CDR1 is SGHVS and CDR2 FQNEAQ. CDR3 bases: TGTGCCAGCAGCTTCCCGGGTAGTGAGCAGTTCTTC. Translation gives CASSFPGSEQFF.

This chain links TRBV7-2 with TRBJ2-7, with D possibly being TRBD2 (5 bases). Trimming cost V 3 bases and J 0 bases, with 9 bases left between them. This CDR3 has 14 amino acids. CDR1 SGHTA and CDR2 FQGNSA come from the germline V gene. CDR3 region: CASSLRASSYEQYF. In DNA, the CDR3 is TGTGCCAGCAGCTTGCGGGCTAGCTCCTACGAGCAGTACTTC.

This chain links TRBV4-1 with TRBJ2-7; 7 bases are shared with TRBD1. V lost 1 base to trimming and J lost 3 bases; unmatched junction nucleotides: 6. Germline values: CDR1 MGHRA, CDR2 YSYEKL. This CDR3 is built from 15 residues. CDR3 region: CASSQGQGDNYEQYF. The CDR3 DNA follows: TGCGCCAGCAGCCAAGGACAGGGCGACAACTACGAGCAGTACTTC.